The present T cell receptor beta chain was sequenced within a study of molecular identifiers for immune sequencing clone quantification. About the study: In replicates, RNA taken from approximately 20,000 or 100,000 naive CD8 cells was divided five ways, and four portions underwent sequencing. The study's findings and limits: The share of molecules held by clones above 20 RNA copies was over 98% in effector cells and under 1% in naive cells.

The CDR3 runs 16 residues. Germline V gene data show CDR1 as LGHNA and CDR2 as YSLEER. Trimming took 0 bases from V and 7 from J; bases not matched to a gene: 9. MiXCR, run by TCRdb on the PCR reads, gives a single entry per CDR3 protein. The table has hundreds of thousands of distinct CDR3 sequences, around 25% seen once. This clonotype was observed many times. Its antigen remains unknown. The source is a human donor in good health. Some libraries in this study had Jurkat cell RNA spiked in. V gene TRBV4-3 combines with J gene TRBJ2-7, with TRBD2 identical over 10 bases. Specimen: naive CD8+ T cells from blood, with Jurkat cell RNA spiked in. The subset is: FACS-sorted CD8+CD4-CCR7+CD45RA+ naive T cells. CDR3 in DNA: TGCGCCAGCAGCCAAGACCTAGCGGGAGCGGCGGGGGAGCAGTACTTC. Encoded protein: CASSQDLAGAAGEQYF.